These T cell receptor beta chains were read from a single sample in a study of a mutant IDH1 vaccine in newly diagnosed glioma. Some clones are missing from TCRdb's copy, which holds only in-frame ones; the method was immunoSEQ multiplex PCR. The profile shows tens of thousands of clones, roughly 90% of them singletons. These receptors' antigens are unknown. The specimen was PBMCs, collected from a glioma patient whose treatment included an IDH1 peptide vaccine. These receptors all come from a woman aged 45 to 65 with glioma. CDR3s include the opening cysteine and the closing phenylalanine or tryptophan. The D gene is left open where the match is weak. Clone size is stated in some rows and not others, as once, few, many or a class when expanded.

D gene	V gene	J gene	clone size	CDR3 DNA	CDR3 protein
NA	TRBV2	TRBJ1-4	NA	TGTGCCAGCAGTCCACTAATCCGTGAAAAACTGTTTTTT	CASSPLIREKLFF
TRBD1	TRBV30	TRBJ2-6	NA	TGTGCCTGGTTCCGGGACAGGGCTCGCTCTGGGGCCAACGTCCTGACTTTC	CAWFRDRARSGANVLTF
NA	TRBV5-1	TRBJ2-7	NA	TGCGCCAGCAGCTTGAGAATGGGCAGGGGAACCTACGAGCAGTACTTC	CASSLRMGRGTYEQYF
TRBD2	TRBV4-2	TRBJ2-1	NA	TGTGCCAGCAGCCAAGATGCTAGCGGGAGGCCTAGCTCCTACAATGAGCAGTTCTTC	CASSQDASGRPSSYNEQFF
NA	TRBV19	TRBJ2-2	NA	TGTGCCAGCGAGAGGGGGGGCTGGACCGGGGAGCTGTTTTTT	CASERGGWTGELFF
NA	TRBV7-9	TRBJ1-1	NA	TGTGCCAGCAGCCTCCCATTCGTGACTGAAGCTTTCTTT	CASSLPFVTEAFF
NA	TRBV11-2	TRBJ2-1	NA	TGTGCCAGCAGCTTTAGCATGGGTGAGCAGTTCTTC	CASSFSMGEQFF
TRBD1	TRBV5-1	TRBJ1-1	NA	TGCGCCAGCAGCTCGCTGACAGGGAGCGACACTGAAGCTTTCTTT	CASSSLTGSDTEAFF
NA	TRBV10-3	TRBJ2-7	NA	TGTGCCATCAGGACAGGAGAATACGAGCAGTACTTC	CAIRTGEYEQYF
NA	TRBV11-2	TRBJ2-7	NA	TGTGCCAGCAGCAGAGGGGAACTGCTCGAGCAGTACTTC	CASSRGELLEQYF
NA	TRBV28	TRBJ2-7	NA	TGTGCCAGCAGTTTACCGGGATACGAGCAGTACTTC	CASSLPGYEQYF
NA	TRBV28	TRBJ1-5	NA	TGTGCCAGCAGTCTTGATAGCAATCAGCCCCAGCATTTT	CASSLDSNQPQHF
NA	TRBV10-3	TRBJ2-5	once	TGTGCCATGTCCGGTAAGACTAAAGAGACCCAGTACTTC	CAMSGKTKETQYF
TRBD2	TRBV6-1	TRBJ2-3	NA	TGTGCCAGTACGAGCGGGAGAGGTGCAGATACGCAGTATTTT	CASTSGRGADTQYF
TRBD1	TRBV9	TRBJ2-7	NA	TGTGCCAGCAGCGTAGGACTACAGGGGGTTTACGAGCAGTACTTC	CASSVGLQGVYEQYF
TRBD1	TRBV7-9	TRBJ1-1	NA	TGTGCCAGCAGCAACCGGGACAGGGGGAACACTGAAGCTTTCTTT	CASSNRDRGNTEAFF
TRBD2	TRBV5-6	TRBJ2-7	NA	TGTGCCAGCAGCGCAGGACTAGTCCGCCACTACGAGCAGTACTTC	CASSAGLVRHYEQYF
TRBD1	TRBV7-8	TRBJ2-7	few	TGTGCCAGCAGCTCCTGGACAGGGTCAGATTTCGAGCAGTACTTC	CASSSWTGSDFEQYF
NA	TRBV27	TRBJ2-1	NA	TGTGCCAGCAGGGGGCTGGGGGGGGCGCCCTACAATGAGCAGTTCTTC	CASRGLGGAPYNEQFF
NA	TRBV28	TRBJ2-2	NA	TGTGCCAGCAAGGGAGGAGGGACACCAAACACCGGGGAGCTGTTTTTT	CASKGGGTPNTGELFF
TRBD1	TRBV28	TRBJ1-2	NA	TGTGCCAGCAGTTTGCCCGGGACAGGGGTTGGCTACACCTTC	CASSLPGTGVGYTF
NA	TRBV29-1	TRBJ2-1	NA	TGCAGCGTTGAAGATCAGGGGAGGTACTACAATGAGCAGTTCTTC	CSVEDQGRYYNEQFF
NA	TRBV4-1	TRBJ1-2	NA	TGCGCCAGCAGCCAAGGGCAGGAGTACTATGGCTACACCTTC	CASSQGQEYYGYTF
NA	TRBV15	TRBJ1-1	NA	TGTGCCACCAGCAGAGGGGGCGGCGCTGGCGGGAGGAACACTGAAGCTTTCTTT	CATSRGGGAGGRNTEAFF